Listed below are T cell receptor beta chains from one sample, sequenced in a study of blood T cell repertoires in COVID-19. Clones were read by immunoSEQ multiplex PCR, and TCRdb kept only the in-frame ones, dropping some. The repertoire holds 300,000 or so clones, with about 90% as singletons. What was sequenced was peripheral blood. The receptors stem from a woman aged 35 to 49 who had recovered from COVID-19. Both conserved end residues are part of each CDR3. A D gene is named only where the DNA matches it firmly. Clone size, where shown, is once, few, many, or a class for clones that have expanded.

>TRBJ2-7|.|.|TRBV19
CASKTRVGEIHEQYF
TGTGCCAGCAAAACACGGGTCGGGGAAATCCACGAGCAGTACTTC
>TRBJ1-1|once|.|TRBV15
CATSTGRTEAFF
TGTGCCACCAGCACGGGGAGGACTGAAGCTTTCTTT
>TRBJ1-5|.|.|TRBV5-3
CARSLVVFRNQPQHF
TGTGCCAGAAGCTTGGTCGTTTTCAGGAATCAGCCCCAGCATTTT
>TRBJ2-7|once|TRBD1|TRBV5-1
CASRIRQGDEQYF
TGCGCCAGCAGAATACGACAGGGGGACGAGCAGTACTTC
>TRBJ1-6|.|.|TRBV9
CASSVEAVWNSPLHF
TGTGCCAGCAGCGTAGAGGCGGTCTGGAATTCACCCCTCCACTTT
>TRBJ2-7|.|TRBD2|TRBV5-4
CASRPSGGAPYEQYF
TGTGCCAGCAGGCCTAGCGGGGGGGCCCCCTACGAGCAGTACTTC
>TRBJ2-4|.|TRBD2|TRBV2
CASSDVGGDIQYF
TGTGCCAGCAGTGACGTGGGAGGGGACATTCAGTACTTC
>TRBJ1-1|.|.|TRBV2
CASSEGQMNTEAFF
TGTGCCAGCAGTGAAGGGCAGATGAACACTGAAGCTTTCTTT
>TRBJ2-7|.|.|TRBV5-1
CASSFTGPHYEQYF
TGCGCCAGCAGCTTTACAGGGCCCCATTACGAGCAGTACTTC
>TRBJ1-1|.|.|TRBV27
CASSAHDRPEAFF
TGTGCCAGCAGTGCCCATGACAGGCCTGAAGCTTTCTTT
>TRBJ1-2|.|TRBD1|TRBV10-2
CASSETQGANYGYTF
TGCGCCAGCAGTGAGACACAGGGGGCCAACTATGGCTACACCTTC
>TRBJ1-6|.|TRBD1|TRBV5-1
CASSLVAGGNSPLHF
TGCGCCAGCAGCTTGGTGGCAGGGGGGAATTCACCCCTCCACTTT
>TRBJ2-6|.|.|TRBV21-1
CASSKVRLAGGNSGANVLTF
TGTGCCAGCAGCAAAGTCCGACTAGCGGGGGGTAACTCTGGGGCCAACGTCCTGACTTTC
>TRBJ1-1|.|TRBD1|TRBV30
CAMERGQGTEAFF
TGTGCGATGGAACGGGGACAGGGGACTGAAGCTTTCTTT
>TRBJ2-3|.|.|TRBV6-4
CASSDKGLSTDTQYF
TGTGCCAGCAGTGACAAGGGGCTTAGCACAGATACGCAGTATTTT
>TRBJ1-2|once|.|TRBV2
CASRPGGLRDGYTF
TGTGCCAGCAGGCCGGGGGGGCTGCGAGACGGCTACACCTTC
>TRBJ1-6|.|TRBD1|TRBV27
CASSGRIRGLNSPLHF
TGTGCCAGCAGCGGCCGTATAAGGGGGCTGAATTCACCCCTCCACTTT
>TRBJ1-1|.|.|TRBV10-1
CASSEYGDTEAFF
TGCGCCAGCAGTGAGTACGGAGACACTGAAGCTTTCTTT
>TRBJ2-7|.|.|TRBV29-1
CSVGGGAAYEQYF
TGCAGCGTGGGTGGGGGGGCCGCCTACGAGCAGTACTTC
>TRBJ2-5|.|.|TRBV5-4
CASSLARETQYF
TGTGCCAGCAGCTTGGCGAGGGAGACCCAGTACTTC
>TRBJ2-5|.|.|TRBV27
CASSPVRTRAETQYF
TGTGCCAGCAGCCCAGTCCGGACTCGGGCAGAGACCCAGTACTTC
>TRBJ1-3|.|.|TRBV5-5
CASSLLRGLSSGNTIYF
TGTGCCAGCAGCTTGCTTCGGGGGTTAAGCTCTGGAAACACCATATATTTT
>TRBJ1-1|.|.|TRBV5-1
CASSSRTLTPNTEAFF
TGCGCCAGCAGCTCGCGCACCCTCACCCCGAACACTGAAGCTTTCTTT
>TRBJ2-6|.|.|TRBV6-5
CASSLDSSGANVLTF
TGTGCCAGCAGTCTTGACTCCTCTGGGGCCAACGTCCTGACTTTC
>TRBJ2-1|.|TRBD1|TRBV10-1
CASSELGQGLNEQFF
TGCGCCAGCAGTGAGCTGGGACAGGGGCTAAATGAGCAGTTCTTC
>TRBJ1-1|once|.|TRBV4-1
CASSQVGPKGTEAFF
TGCGCCAGCAGCCAAGTGGGCCCCAAAGGCACTGAAGCTTTCTTT
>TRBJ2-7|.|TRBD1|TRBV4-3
CASSHWGQGAGEQYF
TGCGCCAGCAGCCATTGGGGACAGGGGGCAGGGGAGCAGTACTTC
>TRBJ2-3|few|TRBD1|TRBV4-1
CASSQGGYRGAPTDTQYF
TGCGCCAGCAGCCAAGGTGGTTACAGGGGTGCCCCCACAGATACGCAGTATTTT
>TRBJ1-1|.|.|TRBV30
CAWSAGRGEAFF
TGTGCCTGGAGTGCAGGGCGGGGTGAAGCTTTCTTT
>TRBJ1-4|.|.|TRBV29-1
CSVAQGLSNEKLFF
TGCAGCGTTGCCCAGGGGTTGTCTAATGAAAAACTGTTTTTT
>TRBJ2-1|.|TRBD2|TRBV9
CASSVGTAGGPYNEQFF
TGTGCCAGCAGCGTAGGTACCGCGGGGGGGCCCTACAATGAGCAGTTCTTC
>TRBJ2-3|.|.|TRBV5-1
CASSLAGGRTDTQYF
TGCGCCAGCAGCTTGGCGGGGGGCCGCACAGATACGCAGTATTTT
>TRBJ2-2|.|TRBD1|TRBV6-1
CASSEAAGTGHGELFF
TGTGCCAGCAGTGAAGCGGCCGGGACAGGGCACGGGGAGCTGTTTTTT
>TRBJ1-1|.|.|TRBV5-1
CASSLVTVGTEAFF
TGCGCCAGCAGCTTGGTAACAGTTGGCACTGAAGCTTTCTTT
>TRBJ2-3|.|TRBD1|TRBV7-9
CASSSGTGTDTQYF
TGTGCCAGCAGTTCCGGGACAGGCACAGATACGCAGTATTTT
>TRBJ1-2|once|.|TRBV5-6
CASSLRGEYGYTF
TGTGCCAGCAGCCTTCGGGGGGAGTATGGCTACACCTTC
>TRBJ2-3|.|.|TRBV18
CASSPNRGDTQYF
TGTGCCAGCTCACCCAATCGGGGAGATACGCAGTATTTT
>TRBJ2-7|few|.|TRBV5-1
CASRDQPTVGYEQYF
TGCGCCAGCAGGGATCAGCCTACTGTCGGGTACGAGCAGTACTTC
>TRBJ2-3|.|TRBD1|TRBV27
CASSTGTGGTDTQYF
TGTGCCAGCAGCACCGGGACAGGGGGGACAGATACGCAGTATTTT
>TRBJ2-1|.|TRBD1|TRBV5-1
CASSQATLTGGEFF
TGCGCCAGCAGTCAGGCCACCCTGACAGGGGGCGAGTTCTTC
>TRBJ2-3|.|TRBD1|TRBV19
CASSTQGTGNTDTQYF
TGTGCCAGTAGTACTCAGGGGACAGGGAACACAGATACGCAGTATTTT
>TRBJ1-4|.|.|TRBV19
CASSHRATNEKLFF
TGTGCCAGTAGTCACAGGGCAACTAATGAAAAACTGTTTTTT
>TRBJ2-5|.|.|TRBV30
CAWSWEGQGPQYF
TGTGCCTGGAGTTGGGAGGGCCAGGGGCCCCAGTACTTC
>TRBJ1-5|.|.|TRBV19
CASRDRDYSNQPQHF
TGTGCCAGTAGGGACAGAGATTATAGCAATCAGCCCCAGCATTTT
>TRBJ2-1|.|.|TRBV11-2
CASSLVFGGGPSYNEQFF
TGTGCCAGCAGCTTAGTATTCGGCGGGGGCCCCTCCTACAATGAGCAGTTCTTC
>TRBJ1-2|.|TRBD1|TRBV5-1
CASREHTRQGREMGYGYTF
TGCGCCAGCAGAGAACACACCCGACAGGGAAGGGAGATGGGCTATGGCTACACCTTC
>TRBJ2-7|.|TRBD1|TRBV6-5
CASRGAGQGNYEQYF
TGTGCCAGCAGAGGAGCTGGACAGGGAAACTACGAGCAGTACTTC
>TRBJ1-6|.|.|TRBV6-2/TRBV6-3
CASSPYRASNSPLHF
TGTGCCAGCAGCCCTTACAGGGCTTCGAATTCACCCCTCCACTTT